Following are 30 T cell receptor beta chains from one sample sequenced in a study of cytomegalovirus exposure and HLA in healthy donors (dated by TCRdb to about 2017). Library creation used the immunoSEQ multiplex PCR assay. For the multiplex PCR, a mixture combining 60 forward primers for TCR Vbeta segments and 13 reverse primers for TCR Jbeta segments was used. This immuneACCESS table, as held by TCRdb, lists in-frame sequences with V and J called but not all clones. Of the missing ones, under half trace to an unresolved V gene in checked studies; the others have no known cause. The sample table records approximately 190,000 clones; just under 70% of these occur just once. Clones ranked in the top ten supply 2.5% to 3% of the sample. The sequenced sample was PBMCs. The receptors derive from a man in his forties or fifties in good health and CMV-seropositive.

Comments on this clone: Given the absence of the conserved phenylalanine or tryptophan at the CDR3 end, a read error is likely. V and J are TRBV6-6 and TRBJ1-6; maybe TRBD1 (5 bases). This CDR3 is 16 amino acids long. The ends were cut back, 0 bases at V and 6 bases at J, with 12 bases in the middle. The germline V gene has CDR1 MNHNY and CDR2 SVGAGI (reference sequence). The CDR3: CASSYSTGRVNSPLHL. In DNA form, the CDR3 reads TGTGCCAGCAGTTACTCGACGGGCAGGGTTAATTCACCCCTCCACCTT.

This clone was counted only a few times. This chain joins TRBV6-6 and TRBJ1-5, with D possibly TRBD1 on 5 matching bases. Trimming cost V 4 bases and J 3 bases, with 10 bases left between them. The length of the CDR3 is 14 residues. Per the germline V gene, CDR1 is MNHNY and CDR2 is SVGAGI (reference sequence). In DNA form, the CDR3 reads TGTGCCAGCAGTTCCCCGGGGGTCAATCAGCCCCAGCATTTT. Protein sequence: CASSSPGVNQPQHF.

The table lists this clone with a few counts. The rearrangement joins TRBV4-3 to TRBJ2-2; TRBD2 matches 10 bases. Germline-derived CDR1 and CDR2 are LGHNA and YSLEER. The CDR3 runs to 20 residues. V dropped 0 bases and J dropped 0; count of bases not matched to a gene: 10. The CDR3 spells CASSQEAPSGSYANTGELFF. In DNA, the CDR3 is TGCGCCAGCAGCCAAGAAGCGCCTAGCGGGAGCTACGCGAACACCGGGGAGCTGTTTTTT.

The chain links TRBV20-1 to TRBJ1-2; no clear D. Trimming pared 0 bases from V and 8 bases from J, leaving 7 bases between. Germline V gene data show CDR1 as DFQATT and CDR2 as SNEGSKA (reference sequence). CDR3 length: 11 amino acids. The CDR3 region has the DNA TGCAGTGCTAGAGATGAGGCCGGCTACACCTTC. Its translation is CSARDEAGYTF.

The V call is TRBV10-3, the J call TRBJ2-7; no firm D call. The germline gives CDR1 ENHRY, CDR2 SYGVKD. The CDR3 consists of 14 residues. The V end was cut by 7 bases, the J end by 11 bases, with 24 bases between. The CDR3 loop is CAIKEDKVAVPEYF. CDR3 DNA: TGTGCCATCAAGGAAGACAAGGTTGCTGTCCCTGAGTACTTC.

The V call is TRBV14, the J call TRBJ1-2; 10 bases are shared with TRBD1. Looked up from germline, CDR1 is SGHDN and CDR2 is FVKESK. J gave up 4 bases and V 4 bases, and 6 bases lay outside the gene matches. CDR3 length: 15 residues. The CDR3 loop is CASSPRGTGAYGYTF. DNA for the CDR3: TGTGCCAGCAGCCCCCGAGGGACAGGGGCCTATGGCTACACCTTC.

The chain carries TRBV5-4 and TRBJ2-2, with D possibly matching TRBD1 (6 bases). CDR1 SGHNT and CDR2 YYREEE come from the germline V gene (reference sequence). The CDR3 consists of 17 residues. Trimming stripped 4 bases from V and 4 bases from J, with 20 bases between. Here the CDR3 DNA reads TGTGCCAGCAGCCCCCACAGGGAACGGCGAGGCACCGGGGAGCTGTTTTTT. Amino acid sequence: CASSPHRERRGTGELFF.

CDR3 DNA: TGTGCCAGCAGCTTAGCGACAATCAATGAGCAGTTCTTC. It yields the protein CASSLATINEQFF. This chain uses TRBV7-9 with TRBJ2-1; D unresolved. The CDR3 runs 13 residues. Trimming stripped 0 bases from V and 6 bases from J, with 6 bases between. The germline gives CDR1 SEHNR, CDR2 FQNEAQ (reference sequence).

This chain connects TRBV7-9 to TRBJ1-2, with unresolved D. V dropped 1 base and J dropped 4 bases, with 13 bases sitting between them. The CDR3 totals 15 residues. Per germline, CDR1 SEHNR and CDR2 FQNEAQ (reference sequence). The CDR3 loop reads CASSLVTGGGYGYTF. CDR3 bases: TGTGCCAGCAGCTTAGTTACGGGTGGCGGCTATGGCTACACCTTC.

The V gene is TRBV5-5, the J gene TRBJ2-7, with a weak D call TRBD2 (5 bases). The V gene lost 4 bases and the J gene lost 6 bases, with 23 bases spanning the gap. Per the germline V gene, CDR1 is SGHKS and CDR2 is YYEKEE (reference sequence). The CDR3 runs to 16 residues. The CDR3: CASSTFGAAPIPEQYF. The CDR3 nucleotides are TGTGCCAGCAGCACCTTTGGAGCGGCCCCCATCCCCGAGCAGTACTTC.

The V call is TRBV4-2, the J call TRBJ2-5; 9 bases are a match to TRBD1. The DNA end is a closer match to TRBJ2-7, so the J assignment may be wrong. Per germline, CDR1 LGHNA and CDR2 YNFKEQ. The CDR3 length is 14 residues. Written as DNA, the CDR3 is TGTGCCAGCAGCCTTCGGGACAGGGCTCACGAGCAGTACTTC. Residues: CASSLRDRAHEQYF.

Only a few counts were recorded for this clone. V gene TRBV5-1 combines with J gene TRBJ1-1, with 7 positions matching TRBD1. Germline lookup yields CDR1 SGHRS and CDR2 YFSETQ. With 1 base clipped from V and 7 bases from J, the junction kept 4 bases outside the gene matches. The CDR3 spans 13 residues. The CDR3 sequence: CASSLSGQLEAFF. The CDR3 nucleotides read TGCGCCAGCAGCTTGTCGGGACAGCTTGAAGCTTTCTTT.

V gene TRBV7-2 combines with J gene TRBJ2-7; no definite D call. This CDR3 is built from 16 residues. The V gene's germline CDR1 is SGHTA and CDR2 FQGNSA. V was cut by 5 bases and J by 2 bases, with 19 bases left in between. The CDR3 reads CASSAAARLTAYEQYF. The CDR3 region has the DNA TGTGCCAGCAGCGCGGCTGCCCGGCTTACTGCCTACGAGCAGTACTTC.

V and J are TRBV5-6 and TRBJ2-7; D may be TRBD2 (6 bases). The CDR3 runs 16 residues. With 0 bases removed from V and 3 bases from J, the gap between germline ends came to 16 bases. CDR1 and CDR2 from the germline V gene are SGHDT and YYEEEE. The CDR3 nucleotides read TGTGCCAGCAGCTTGGCGGTTGCGTCAGCGGGCTACGAGCAGTACTTC. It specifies CASSLAVASAGYEQYF.

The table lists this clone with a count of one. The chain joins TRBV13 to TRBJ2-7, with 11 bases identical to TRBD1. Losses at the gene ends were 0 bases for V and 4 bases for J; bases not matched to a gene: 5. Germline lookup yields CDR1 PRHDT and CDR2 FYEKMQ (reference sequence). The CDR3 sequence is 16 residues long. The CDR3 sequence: CASSLGGGQGGYEQYF. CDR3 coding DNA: TGTGCCAGCAGCTTAGGAGGGGGACAGGGGGGGTACGAGCAGTACTTC.

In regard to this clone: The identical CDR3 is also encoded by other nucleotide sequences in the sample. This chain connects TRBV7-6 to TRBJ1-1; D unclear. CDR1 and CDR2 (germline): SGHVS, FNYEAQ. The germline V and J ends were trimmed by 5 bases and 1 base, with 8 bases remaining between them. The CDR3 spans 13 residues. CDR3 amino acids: CASSPGGNTEAFF. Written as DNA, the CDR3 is TGTGCCAGCAGCCCTGGAGGGAACACTGAAGCTTTCTTT.

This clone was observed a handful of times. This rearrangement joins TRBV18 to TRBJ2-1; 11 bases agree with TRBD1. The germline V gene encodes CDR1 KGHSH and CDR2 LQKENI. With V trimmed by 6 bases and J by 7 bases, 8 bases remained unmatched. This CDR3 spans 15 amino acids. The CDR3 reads CASSLGQGAQNEQFF. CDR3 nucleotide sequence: TGTGCCAGCTCTCTCGGACAGGGGGCGCAAAATGAGCAGTTCTTC. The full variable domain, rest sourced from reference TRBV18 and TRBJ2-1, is NAGVMQNPRHLVRRRGQEARLRCSPMKGHSHVYWYRQLPEEGLKFMVYLQKENIIDESGMPKERFSAEFPKEGPSILRIQQVVRGDSAAYFCASSLGQGAQNEQFFGPGTRLTVL.

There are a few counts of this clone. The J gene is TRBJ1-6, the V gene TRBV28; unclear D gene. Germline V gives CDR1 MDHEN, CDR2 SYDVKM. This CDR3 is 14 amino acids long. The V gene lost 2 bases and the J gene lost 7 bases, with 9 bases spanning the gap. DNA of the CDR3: TGTGCCAGCAGTTTACCGGGATCCAATTCACCCCTCCACTTT. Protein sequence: CASSLPGSNSPLHF.

CDR3 DNA sequence: TGTGCCAGCGGGACAACCTACAATGAGCAGTTCTTC. Its translation is CASGTTYNEQFF. This sequence joins TRBV6-1 and TRBJ2-1; tentatively, D is TRBD1 (6 bases). Germline V gene lookup returns CDR1 MNHNS and CDR2 SASEGT. The CDR3 consists of 12 residues. Trimming stripped 8 bases from V and 2 bases from J, with 7 bases between.

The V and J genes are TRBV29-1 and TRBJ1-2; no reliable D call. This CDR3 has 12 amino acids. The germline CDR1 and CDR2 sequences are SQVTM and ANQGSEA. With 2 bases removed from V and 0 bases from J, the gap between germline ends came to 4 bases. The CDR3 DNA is TGCAGCGTTGAAATATCTAACTATGGCTACACCTTC. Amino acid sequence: CSVEISNYGYTF. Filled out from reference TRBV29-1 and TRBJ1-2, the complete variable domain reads SAVISQKPSRDICQRGTSLTIQCQVDSQVTMMFWYRQQPGQSLTLIATANQGSEATYESGFVIDKFPISRPNLTFSTLTVSNMSPEDSSIYLCSVEISNYGYTFGSGTRLTVV.

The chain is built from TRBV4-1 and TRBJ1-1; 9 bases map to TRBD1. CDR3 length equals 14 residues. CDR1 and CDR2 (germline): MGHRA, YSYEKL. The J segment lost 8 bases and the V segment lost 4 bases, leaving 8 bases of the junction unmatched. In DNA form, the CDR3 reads TGCGCCAGCAGCCGCGGGACAGGGACGGCCGAAGCTTTCTTT. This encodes CASSRGTGTAEAFF.

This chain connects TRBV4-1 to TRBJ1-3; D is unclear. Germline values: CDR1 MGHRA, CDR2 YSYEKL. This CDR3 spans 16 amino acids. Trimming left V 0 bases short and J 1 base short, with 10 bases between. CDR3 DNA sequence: TGCGCCAGCAGCCAAGATCAAGTGACATCTGGAAACACCATATATTTT. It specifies CASSQDQVTSGNTIYF.

CDR3 region: CASSLWGHTQETQYF. In nucleotides, the CDR3 is TGCGCCAGCAGCTTGTGGGGACATACACAAGAGACCCAGTACTTC. The chain combines TRBV5-1 with TRBJ2-5; weak D call: TRBD1 (6 bases). V gave up 1 base and J gave up 2 bases, with 12 bases separating them. This CDR3 is 15 amino acids long. CDR1 and CDR2 from the germline V gene are SGHRS and YFSETQ.

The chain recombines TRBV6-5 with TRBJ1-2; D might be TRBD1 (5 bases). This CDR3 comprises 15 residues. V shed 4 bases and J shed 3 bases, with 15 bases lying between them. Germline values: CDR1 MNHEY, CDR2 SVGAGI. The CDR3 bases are TGTGCCAGCAGTTCCCCCCCGGGGGATGACTATGGCTACACCTTC. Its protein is CASSSPPGDDYGYTF.

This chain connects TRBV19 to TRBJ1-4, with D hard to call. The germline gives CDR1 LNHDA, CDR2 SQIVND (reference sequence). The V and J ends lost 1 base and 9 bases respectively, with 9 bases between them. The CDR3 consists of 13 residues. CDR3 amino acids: CASSIGEMKKLFF. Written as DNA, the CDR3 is TGTGCCAGTAGTATAGGTGAGATGAAAAAACTGTTTTTT.

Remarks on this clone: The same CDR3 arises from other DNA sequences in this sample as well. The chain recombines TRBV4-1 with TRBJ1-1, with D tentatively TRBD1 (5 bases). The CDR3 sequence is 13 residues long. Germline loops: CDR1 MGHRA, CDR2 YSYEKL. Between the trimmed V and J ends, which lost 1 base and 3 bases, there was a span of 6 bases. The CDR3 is CASSQVGDTEAFF. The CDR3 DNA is TGCGCCAGCAGCCAAGTAGGGGACACTGAAGCTTTCTTT.

The CDR3 here is CASSVFSRGRFF. The CDR3 DNA reads as TGTGCCAGCAGTGTGTTCAGCAGGGGACGGTTCTTC. The V gene is TRBV2, the J gene TRBJ2-1; the D gene is possibly TRBD1 (6 bases). Germline V gene sequence: CDR1 SNHLY, CDR2 FYNNEI. V shed 4 bases and J shed 15 bases, with 16 bases lying between them. This CDR3 region has 12 residues.

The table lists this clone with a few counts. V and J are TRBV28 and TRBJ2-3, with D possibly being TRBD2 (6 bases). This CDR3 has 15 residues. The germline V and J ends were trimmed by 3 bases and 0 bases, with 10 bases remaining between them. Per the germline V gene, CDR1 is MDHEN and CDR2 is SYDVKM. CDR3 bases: TGTGCCAGCAGTTTCGCGGGGAGTAGCACAGATACGCAGTATTTT. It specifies CASSFAGSSTDTQYF.

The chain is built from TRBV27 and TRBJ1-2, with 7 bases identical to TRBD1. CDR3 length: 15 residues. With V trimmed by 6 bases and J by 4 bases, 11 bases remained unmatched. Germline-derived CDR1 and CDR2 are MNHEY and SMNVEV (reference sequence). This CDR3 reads CASSPGTDLLYGYTF. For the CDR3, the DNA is TGTGCCAGCAGCCCAGGGACAGACCTACTCTATGGCTACACCTTC.

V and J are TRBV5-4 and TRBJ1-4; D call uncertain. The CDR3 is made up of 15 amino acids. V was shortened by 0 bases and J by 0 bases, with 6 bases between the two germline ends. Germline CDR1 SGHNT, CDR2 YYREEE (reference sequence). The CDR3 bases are TGTGCCAGCAGCTTGGGCGCTTCAACTAATGAAAAACTGTTTTTT. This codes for CASSLGASTNEKLFF. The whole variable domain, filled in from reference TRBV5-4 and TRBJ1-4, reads ETGVTQSPTHLIKTRGQQVTLRCSSQSGHNTVSWYQQALGQGPQFIFQYYREEENGRGNFPPRFSGLQFPNYSSELNVNALELDDSALYLCASSLGASTNEKLFFGSGTQLSVL.